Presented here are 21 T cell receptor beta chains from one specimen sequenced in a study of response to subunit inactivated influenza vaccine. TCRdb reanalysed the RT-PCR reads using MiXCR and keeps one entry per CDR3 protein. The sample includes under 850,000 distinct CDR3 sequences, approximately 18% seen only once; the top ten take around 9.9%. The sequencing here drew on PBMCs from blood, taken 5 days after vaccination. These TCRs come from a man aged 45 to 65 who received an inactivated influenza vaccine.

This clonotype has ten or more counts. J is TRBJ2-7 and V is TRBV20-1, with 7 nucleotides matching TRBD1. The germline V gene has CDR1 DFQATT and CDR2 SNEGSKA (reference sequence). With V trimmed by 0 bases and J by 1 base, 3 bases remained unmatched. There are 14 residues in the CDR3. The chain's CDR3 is CSARDPRGSYEQYF. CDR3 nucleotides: TGCAGTGCTAGAGACCCCAGGGGGTCCTACGAGCAGTACTTC.

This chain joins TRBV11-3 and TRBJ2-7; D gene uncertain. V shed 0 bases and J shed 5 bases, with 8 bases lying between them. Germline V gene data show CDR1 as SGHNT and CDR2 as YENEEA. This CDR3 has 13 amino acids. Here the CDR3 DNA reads TGTGCCAGCAGCTTAGAGGGTTCGAACGAGCAGTACTTC. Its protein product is CASSLEGSNEQYF.

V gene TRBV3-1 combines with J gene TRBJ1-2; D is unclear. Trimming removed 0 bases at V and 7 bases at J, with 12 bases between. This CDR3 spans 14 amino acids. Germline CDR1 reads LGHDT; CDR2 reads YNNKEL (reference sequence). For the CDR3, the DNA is TGTGCCAGCAGCCAAGATTTTTTAACGGGTGGCTACACCTTC. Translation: CASSQDFLTGGYTF.

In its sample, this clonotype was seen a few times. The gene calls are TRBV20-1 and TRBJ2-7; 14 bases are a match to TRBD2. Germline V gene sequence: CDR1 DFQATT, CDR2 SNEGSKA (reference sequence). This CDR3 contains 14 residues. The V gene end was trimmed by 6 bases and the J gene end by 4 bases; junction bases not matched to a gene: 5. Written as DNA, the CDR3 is TGCAGTGCCAACCGACTAGCGGGAGGGTACGAGCAGTACTTC. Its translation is CSANRLAGGYEQYF.

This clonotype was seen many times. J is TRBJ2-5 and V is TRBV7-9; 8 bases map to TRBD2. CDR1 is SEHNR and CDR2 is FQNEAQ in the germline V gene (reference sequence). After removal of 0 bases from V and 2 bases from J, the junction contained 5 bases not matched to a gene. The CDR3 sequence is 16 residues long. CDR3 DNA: TGTGCCAGCAGCTTAGCAAGCGGGGGATCACAAGAGACCCAGTACTTC. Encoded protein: CASSLASGGSQETQYF.

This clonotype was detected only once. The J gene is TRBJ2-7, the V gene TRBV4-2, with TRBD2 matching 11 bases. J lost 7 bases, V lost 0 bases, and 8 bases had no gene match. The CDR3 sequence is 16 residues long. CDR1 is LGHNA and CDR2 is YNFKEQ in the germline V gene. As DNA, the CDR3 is TGTGCCAGCAGCCAAGATCCTCTAGCGGGAGGTCAAGAGCAGTACTTC. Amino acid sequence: CASSQDPLAGGQEQYF.

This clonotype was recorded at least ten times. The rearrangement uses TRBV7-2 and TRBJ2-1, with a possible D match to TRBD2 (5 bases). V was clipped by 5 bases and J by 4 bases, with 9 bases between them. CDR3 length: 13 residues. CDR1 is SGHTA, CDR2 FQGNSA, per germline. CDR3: CASSPSLYNEQFF. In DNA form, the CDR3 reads TGTGCCAGCAGCCCTAGCCTGTACAATGAGCAGTTCTTC.

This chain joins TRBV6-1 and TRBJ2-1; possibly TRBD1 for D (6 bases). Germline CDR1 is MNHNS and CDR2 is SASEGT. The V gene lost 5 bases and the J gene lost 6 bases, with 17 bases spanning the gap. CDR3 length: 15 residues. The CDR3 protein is CASSLTGPRGNEQFF. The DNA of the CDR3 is TGTGCCAGCAGTCTTACAGGGCCTCGGGGCAATGAGCAGTTCTTC.

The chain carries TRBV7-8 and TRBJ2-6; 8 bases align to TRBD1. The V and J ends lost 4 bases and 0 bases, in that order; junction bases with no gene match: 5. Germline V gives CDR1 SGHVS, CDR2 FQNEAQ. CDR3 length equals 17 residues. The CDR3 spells CASSWTGWPSGANVLTF. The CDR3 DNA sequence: TGTGCCAGCAGCTGGACAGGGTGGCCCTCTGGGGCCAACGTCCTGACTTTC.

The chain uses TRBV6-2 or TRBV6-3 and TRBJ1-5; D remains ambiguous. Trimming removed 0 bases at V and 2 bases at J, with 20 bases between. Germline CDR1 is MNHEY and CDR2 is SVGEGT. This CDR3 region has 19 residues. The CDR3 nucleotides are TGTGCCAGCAGTTACTCGTCGAGGTCGGGCTTCGGGGGCAATCAGCCCCAGCATTTT. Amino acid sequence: CASSYSSRSGFGGNQPQHF.

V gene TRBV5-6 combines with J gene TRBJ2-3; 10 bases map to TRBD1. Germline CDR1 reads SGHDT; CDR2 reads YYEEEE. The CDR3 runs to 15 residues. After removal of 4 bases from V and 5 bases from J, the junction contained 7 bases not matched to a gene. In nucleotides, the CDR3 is TGTGCCAGCAGCCAGACAGGGGGCATCGGAGATACGCAGTATTTT. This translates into CASSQTGGIGDTQYF.

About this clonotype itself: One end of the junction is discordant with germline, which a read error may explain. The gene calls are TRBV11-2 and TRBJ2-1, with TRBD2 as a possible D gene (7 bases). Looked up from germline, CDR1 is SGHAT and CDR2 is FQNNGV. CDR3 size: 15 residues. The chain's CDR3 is CASLRGGRSNNELFF. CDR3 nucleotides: TGTGCCAGCTTAAGGGGGGGGAGGTCGAACAATGAGCTGTTCTTC.

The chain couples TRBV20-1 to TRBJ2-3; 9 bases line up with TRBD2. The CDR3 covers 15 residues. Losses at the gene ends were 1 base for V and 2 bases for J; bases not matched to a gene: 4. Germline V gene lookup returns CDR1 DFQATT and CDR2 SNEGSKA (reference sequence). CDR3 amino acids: CSARVAGGITDTQYF. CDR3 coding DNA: TGCAGTGCTAGAGTCGCGGGGGGGATCACAGATACGCAGTATTTT.

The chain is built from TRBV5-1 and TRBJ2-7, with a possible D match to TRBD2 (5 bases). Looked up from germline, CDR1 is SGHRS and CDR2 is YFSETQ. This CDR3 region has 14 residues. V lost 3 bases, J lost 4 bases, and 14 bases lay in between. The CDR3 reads CASSSGRGRYEQYF. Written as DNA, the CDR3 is TGCGCCAGCAGCTCCGGACGGGGAAGGTACGAGCAGTACTTC.

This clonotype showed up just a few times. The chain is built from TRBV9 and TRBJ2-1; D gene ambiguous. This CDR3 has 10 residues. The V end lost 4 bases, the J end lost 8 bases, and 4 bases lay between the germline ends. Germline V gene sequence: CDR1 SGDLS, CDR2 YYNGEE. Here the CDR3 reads CASSPHEQFF. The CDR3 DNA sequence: TGTGCCAGCAGCCCGCATGAGCAGTTCTTC. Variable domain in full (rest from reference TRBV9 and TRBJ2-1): DSGVTQTPKHLITATGQRVTLRCSPRSGDLSVYWYQQSLDQGLQFLIQYYNGEERAKGNILERFSAQQFPDLHSELNLSSLELGDSALYFCASSPHEQFFGPGTRLTVL.

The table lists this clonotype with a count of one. Written as DNA, the CDR3 is TGTGCCAGCAGTGAATCTACGGTCGGGGATTACAATGAGCAGTTCTTC. It translates to CASSESTVGDYNEQFF. V gene TRBV25-1 combines with J gene TRBJ2-1, with D possibly TRBD2 on 5 matching bases. The germline gives CDR1 MGHDK, CDR2 SYGVNS. This CDR3 spans 16 amino acids. The ends were cut back, 1 base at V and 4 bases at J, with 14 bases in the middle. Full variable domain (outside the CDR3, taken from reference TRBV25-1 and TRBJ2-1): EADIYQTPRYLVIGTGKKITLECSQTMGHDKMYWYQQDPGMELHLIHYSYGVNSTEKGDLSSESTVSRIRTEHFPLTLESARPSHTSQYLCASSESTVGDYNEQFFGPGTRLTVL.

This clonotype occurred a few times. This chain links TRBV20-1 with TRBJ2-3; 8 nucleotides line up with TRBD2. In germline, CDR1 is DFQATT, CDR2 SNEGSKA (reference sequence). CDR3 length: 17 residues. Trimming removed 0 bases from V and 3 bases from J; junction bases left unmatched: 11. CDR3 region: CSARDWVGRGVTDTQYF. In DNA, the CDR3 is TGCAGTGCTAGAGATTGGGTCGGGAGGGGGGTAACAGATACGCAGTATTTT.

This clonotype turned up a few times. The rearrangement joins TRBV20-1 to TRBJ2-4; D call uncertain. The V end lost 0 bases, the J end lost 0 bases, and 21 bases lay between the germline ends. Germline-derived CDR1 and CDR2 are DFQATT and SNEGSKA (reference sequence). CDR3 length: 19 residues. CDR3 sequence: CSARDPQDSMGIAKNIQYF. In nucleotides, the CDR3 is TGCAGTGCTAGAGATCCGCAGGATAGTATGGGAATAGCCAAAAACATTCAGTACTTC.

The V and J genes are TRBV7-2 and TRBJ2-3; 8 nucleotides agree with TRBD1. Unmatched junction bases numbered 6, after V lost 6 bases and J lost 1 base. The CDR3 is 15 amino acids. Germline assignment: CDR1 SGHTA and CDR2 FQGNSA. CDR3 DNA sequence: TGTGCCAGCAGACCACCGGGACAGGGCACAGATACGCAGTATTTT. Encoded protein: CASRPPGQGTDTQYF.

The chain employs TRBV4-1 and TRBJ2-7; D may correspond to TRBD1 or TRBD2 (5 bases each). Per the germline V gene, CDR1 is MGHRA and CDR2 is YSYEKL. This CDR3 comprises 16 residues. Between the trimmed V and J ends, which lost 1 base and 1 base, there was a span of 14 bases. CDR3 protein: CASSQGLRESSYEQYF. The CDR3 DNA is TGCGCCAGCAGCCAAGGGCTCAGGGAGTCTTCCTACGAGCAGTACTTC.

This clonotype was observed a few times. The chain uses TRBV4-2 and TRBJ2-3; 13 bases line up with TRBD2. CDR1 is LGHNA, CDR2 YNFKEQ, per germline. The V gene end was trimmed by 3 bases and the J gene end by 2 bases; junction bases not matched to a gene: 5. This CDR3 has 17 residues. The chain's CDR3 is CASSHETSGGDTDTQYF. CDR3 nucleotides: TGTGCCAGCAGCCATGAAACTAGCGGGGGGGACACAGATACGCAGTATTTT.